This paragraph covers one T cell receptor beta chain sequence. What this receptor recognizes is not known. No quality values exist for individual bases; no much larger clone is one base distant. The CDR3 goes from the cysteine to the phenylalanine over 14 residues. Solely the CDR3 DNA is kept, with 42 bases framed from the first base. V is cut by 4 bases and J by 2 bases, and the space between the germline ends is 11 bases. Based on the germline V gene, the CDR1 and CDR2 sequences are MGHRA and YSYEKL. The sample comes from a study of beta chain features in type 1 diabetes (dated by TCRdb to the late 2010s). As for the study more broadly: Mean age, gender distribution, total cell number and subset yield did not differ between patients and healthy donors. Across all samples, almost 110 million sorted cells were examined, and cell number per subset correlated strongly with RNA yield. The study compared the TCRB repertoires of sorted circulating CD4+ T cell subsets in recently diagnosed type 1 diabetes patients with those in matched healthy donors. Regulatory and stem cell-like memory subsets were obtained from only 8 patients and about 8 healthy donors, while naive and central memory subsets were obtained from all 28 donors.

From each donor, a single peripheral blood sample of 90 to 150 mL on average was drawn into heparinised tubes. A BD FACSAria II and a panel including CD45RO, CCR7, CD25, CD127, CD95 and CD27 were used to sort naive, central memory, regulatory and stem cell-like memory CD4+ T cells. Purity was above 98% for every sorted population. PBMCs were isolated right away by Lymphoprep density gradient centrifugation and were stained directly, without culture. To minimize batch effects, samples were stained and sorted in pairs, one healthy donor with one patient per experiment. The entire isolated RNA was reverse transcribed using the High Capacity cDNA Reverse Transcription Kit, and thus expressed TCRB transcripts were sequenced. Naive, central memory and regulatory T cell samples underwent deep immunoSEQ sequencing, averaging about 3.57 million total reads per sample. After sorted cells were lysed in RLT buffer, RNA was extracted with DNase-treated RNeasy Micro or Mini kits, with the choice depending on cell number. Each cell subset was processed separately to prevent cross-contamination, with patient and healthy donor samples processed together. TCRB sequences were amplified from cDNA with the immunoSEQ multiplex PCR, producing 87-bp fragments spanning the CDR3 region. Sequencing of the amplicons was done on the Illumina HiSeq platform. As for how the authors treated the data: PCR bias was corrected computationally using synthetic template baselines, and reads within Hamming distance 2 were collapsed, with unmergeable singletons discarded. Reads were aligned against IMGT so that V, D and J genes, CDR3 length and insertions or deletions at six rearrangement sites could be assigned. Within each subset, clonotype counts were normalized to the number of sorted cells before true diversity and Gini coefficients were calculated with the tcR R package. The overlap coefficient, calculated on TCRB nucleotide sequences, was used to quantify repertoire sharing. Out-of-frame TCRB sequences from naive cells were analyzed as a proxy for the pre-selection repertoire. Entries here come from immuneACCESS through TCRdb and include only in-frame sequences with V and J called. Some clones fail to appear in such tables; in the studies checked, an unresolved V gene covers under half of the shortfall, and the cause of the remainder is unknown. V, J and clone size are taken as reported in that table, and D and trimming were inferred from the DNA itself. The sample table shows around 430,000 clones, and roughly 30% are seen once. The ten top clones hold 0.065% of the sample.

What the research found in general, with its limitations: Sequencing cDNA rather than genomic DNA could over-represent highly expressing activated cells, although activation and CD3 levels did not differ between groups. Patients with type 1 diabetes made fewer insertions and deleted more nucleotides at VDJ recombination sites, implying thymic rearrangement abnormalities. The naive, central memory and regulatory TCRB repertoires appeared to resemble one another more closely among patients than among healthy donors. Shorter templates might have been favored by PCR, but patient and control samples were amplified and corrected together, so both groups would have been affected equally by any skew. Because the HLA sub-analyses included only small numbers of individuals, any influence of HLA type on TCRB rearrangement was left unresolved. Type 1 diabetes patients showed a moderate but significant shortening of TCRB CDR3 length in all four CD4+ subsets.

The rearranged segments are TRBV4-1 and TRBJ1-2; the D gene is perhaps TRBD1, from 5 matching bases. The receptor's source is a man aged 18-30 years in good health. The material sequenced was naive CD4+ T cells from blood. The cell subset or site label, read with the paper, signifies: true naive CD4+ T cells. The sequenced DNA is TGCGCCAGCAGCCCCTCGGAGGGGAACTATGGCTACACCTTC. Its coded protein is CASSPSEGNYGYTF.